Listed here is a single T cell receptor (beta chain). The source of the sample is a study of blood T cell repertoires in COVID-19. Overall study context: Samples taken during acute and convalescent COVID-19 were collected in the United States, Italy and Spain. PBMCs, B-cell-depleted T cells, or T cells provided the cDNA or gDNA that made up the material.

How the authors handled the data: Researchers report that nucleated cell counts were estimated from reference gene primer amplification. Profiling relied on immunoSEQ multiplex PCR, and the TCRdb table lists in-frame clones only, not all of them. V and J calls and clone size are given by that table; D and trimming were obtained from the DNA. The sample carries about 86,000 clones, roughly 83% recorded once. The CDR3 is 15 amino acids. V dropped 3 bases and J dropped 0 bases, with 8 bases sitting between them. Germline V gene sequence: CDR1 MNHEY, CDR2 SMNVEV (reference sequence). The V gene is TRBV27, the J gene TRBJ1-4; tentative D call: TRBD1 (6 bases). The sample was peripheral blood. The clonotype comes from an elderly woman with active or convalescent COVID-19. The CDR3 DNA is TGTGCCAGCAGTTTGGCAGGGGCAACTAATGAAAAACTGTTTTTT. This encodes CASSLAGATNEKLFF.